The TCR beta chain described here comes from a study of blood T cells in healthy people across ages. Next came a second PCR, run for about 7 to 12 cycles, which used a sample-barcoded 5' primer along with a J-beta primer mix. One entry per CDR3 protein results from TCRdb running MiXCR on the 5' RACE reads. The sample holds around 990,000 distinct CDR3 sequences, around 27% seen once. The ends were cut back, 0 bases at V and 8 bases at J, with 16 bases in the middle. CDR3 length: 15 amino acids. Germline V lookup: CDR1 SGHTA, CDR2 FQGNSA. This sample was shared with a second study, whose subject was T cells of mothers and their children. From that study: Over five children and their three healthy Caucasian mothers were the donors. Every mother produced more than 10 million TCR beta CDR3 reads, whereas every child provided several million. Thymic selection molds TCR recombination products alike in related and unrelated pairs.

The rearrangement uses TRBV7-2 and TRBJ1-2; D not resolved. This TCR came from a girl aged 2-10 years in good health. Sequenced: blood. CDR3 protein: CASSLATASGMGYTF. In DNA form, the CDR3 reads TGTGCCAGCAGCTTAGCCACAGCATCCGGAATGGGCTACACCTTC.